This note documents a single T cell receptor beta chain sequence. This entry comes from a study of T cells expressing NK-cell markers. The CDR3 covers 14 residues. Germline-derived CDR1 and CDR2 are LGHNA and YNFKEQ. Reprocessing the 5' RACE reads, TCRdb reports a single entry for every CDR3 protein and omits DNA. The sample yields about 460,000 distinct CDR3 sequences, of which the top ten take up 1.4%. This sequence was found in a woman aged 50 to 60 in good health. The rearrangement links TRBV4-2 to TRBJ2-1. Sequencing was performed on blood T cells: a sorted CD56 or NKG2C T cell subset, CD4+ or CD8+ T cells, or bulk PBMC T cells (not recorded which). This CDR3 is CASSQAETYNEQFF.